These T cell receptor beta chains were read from a single sample in a study of molecular identifiers for immune sequencing clone quantification. TCRdb re-analysed the PCR reads in MiXCR, keeping a single row per CDR3 protein. The sample contains some 680,000 distinct CDR3 sequences, 25% of which appear only once. The sequenced material came from naive CD8+ T cells from blood, with Jurkat cell RNA spiked in. The receptors shown here come from a human donor in good health. Some libraries in this study had Jurkat cell RNA spiked in. CDR3s leave out the opening cysteine and the closing phenylalanine or tryptophan.

v_gene	j_gene	CDR3aa
TRBV7-9	TRBJ2-1	ASSHRRGLYNEQF
TRBV4-1	TRBJ2-5	ASSHPPTGEETQY
TRBV7-9	TRBJ2-7	ASSSRDRGHEQY
TRBV27	TRBJ1-5	ASSKLTGGLYSNQPQH
TRBV6-5	TRBJ2-5	ASSYDGVETQY
TRBV2	TRBJ2-7	ASSEAIGLVLYEQY
TRBV11-2	TRBJ1-1	ASSLLAEAF
TRBV29-1	TRBJ2-7	SVVGLAGERRSEQY
TRBV30	TRBJ2-2	AWRWTVIAEELF
TRBV4-3	TRBJ1-2	ASSQEHRENYGYT
TRBV12-3/TRBV12-4	TRBJ2-1	ASSSDFNNEQF
TRBV20-1	TRBJ1-2	SAKGTAHYGYT
TRBV4-3	TRBJ1-5	ASSQDWNSNQPQH
TRBV13	TRBJ2-7	ASSLNTVPWEQY
TRBV6-2/TRBV6-3	TRBJ2-7	ASIHTGVFGTYEQY
TRBV29-1	TRBJ2-1	SVERGLAGGIGREQF
TRBV24-1	TRBJ2-2	ATSDHGQGADTGELF
TRBV20-1	TRBJ2-3	SARGTASSTDTQY
TRBV2	TRBJ2-1	ARNRPSYNEQF
TRBV27	TRBJ1-1	ASSLLSAANTEAL
TRBV10-1	TRBJ2-1	ASTLRDSPYNEQF
TRBV27	TRBJ2-1	ASSISGILNEQF
TRBV7-9	TRBJ2-3	ASSLVNWGLGTDTQY
TRBV5-1	TRBJ2-6	ASSQPGRSSGANVLT
TRBV7-9	TRBJ2-7	ASSLVTNRDYEQY
TRBV7-2	TRBJ2-4	ASSLDRIVPGRNIQY
TRBV5-1	TRBJ2-7	ASSLSLSGTTPYEQY
TRBV6-2/TRBV6-3	TRBJ1-5	ASNSFMRGVDQPQH
TRBV29-1	TRBJ2-7	SVRTRGQGIFYEQY
TRBV5-6	TRBJ2-7	ASSYRGPEYEQY
TRBV7-9	TRBJ2-3	ASSSIIDTQY
TRBV29-1	TRBJ1-2	SVSGYYGYT
TRBV6-2/TRBV6-3	TRBJ1-1	ASSYSRQMNTEAF
TRBV7-7	TRBJ2-2	ASSLEGADTGELF
TRBV12-3/TRBV12-4	TRBJ2-6	ATNSGANVLT
TRBV27	TRBJ1-1	ASSLLRNTEAF
TRBV4-3	TRBJ2-3	ASSQVSRGTDTQY
TRBV9	TRBJ2-3	ASSHSGGGLDTQY
TRBV9	TRBJ1-5	ASSTDSNQPQH
TRBV7-9	TRBJ1-5	ASSLGLDSNQPQH
TRBV4-3	TRBJ2-7	ASSQGPGTGGSYEQY
TRBV6-2/TRBV6-3	TRBJ1-2	ASRYRETAYGYT
TRBV10-3	TRBJ2-4	AISESGPGPKNIQY
TRBV20-1	TRBJ2-7	SARDRGGSYEQY
TRBV5-1	TRBJ1-4	ASSLGQGNEKLF
TRBV9	TRBJ1-1	ASSVVTGWTEAF
TRBV4-3	TRBJ1-4	ASRPPSPAPVLPEF
TRBV4-3	TRBJ1-1	ASSQDLAVNTEAF
TRBV5-6	TRBJ2-3	ASSLVPTGGFTDTQY
TRBV4-3	TRBJ2-1	ASSQSQGVYNEQF
TRBV13	TRBJ1-6	ASSNRGGSYNSPLH
TRBV6-1	TRBJ2-7	ASSEALQGQGGYEQY
TRBV9	TRBJ2-3	ASSVDQTSGLTDTQY
TRBV6-5	TRBJ2-3	ASWEGLGTDTQY
TRBV4-1	TRBJ1-6	ASSQVTGGNSPLH
TRBV5-4	TRBJ1-2	ASSWAGTTSYGYT
TRBV20-1	TRBJ2-1	SAETSGSIPYNEQF
TRBV12-3/TRBV12-4	TRBJ2-7	ASSHTSGDAYEQY
TRBV30	TRBJ2-7	AWSVTDYGQY
TRBV7-9	TRBJ2-1	ASSLVPRTYEQF